Below are 32 T cell receptor beta chains sequenced from a single sample in a study of blood T cell repertoires in COVID-19. Libraries were prepared by immunoSEQ multiplex PCR; TCRdb keeps only in-frame clonotypes and omits some of them. The sample has about 86,000 clones, around 80% seen once. The sequenced material came from peripheral blood. Every receptor here comes from a woman aged 80 or older with acute or convalescent COVID-19.

The rearrangement links TRBV5-6 to TRBJ2-1; possible D gene TRBD1, 6 bases. The CDR3 covers 15 residues. Germline lookup yields CDR1 SGHDT and CDR2 YYEEEE. Trimming left V 1 base short and J 7 bases short, with 15 bases between. Here the CDR3 reads CASSLWTVTLNEQFF. The CDR3 nucleotides are TGTGCCAGCAGCTTGTGGACAGTCACATTGAATGAGCAGTTCTTC.

This sequence joins TRBV5-1 and TRBJ2-7; 9 bases map to TRBD2. The CDR3 extends over 16 amino acids. Germline values: CDR1 SGHRS, CDR2 YFSETQ. V shed 0 bases and J 6 bases; nucleotides not matched to a gene: 10. CDR3 nucleotides: TGCGCCAGCAGCTTGGGGGGCGGGAGGGCCATTTTCGAGCAGTACTTC. Protein product: CASSLGGGRAIFEQYF.

The chain recombines TRBV9 with TRBJ2-7; perhaps TRBD1 as D (5 bases). Germline-derived CDR1 and CDR2 are SGDLS and YYNGEE. V was shortened by 0 bases and J by 2 bases, with 6 bases between the two germline ends. The CDR3 totals 13 residues. The CDR3 here is CASSVGTTYEQYF. The CDR3 region has the DNA TGTGCCAGCAGCGTAGGGACAACCTACGAGCAGTACTTC.

This sequence joins TRBV7-2 and TRBJ1-4; TRBD1 is a possible D gene (5 bases). The germline CDR1 and CDR2 sequences are SGHTA and FQGNSA. V was cut by 2 bases and J by 3 bases, with 13 bases left in between. The CDR3 has 16 residues. The CDR3 reads CASSLWGRSSNEKLFF. CDR3 in DNA: TGTGCCAGCAGCTTATGGGGCCGATCCTCTAATGAAAAACTGTTTTTT.

The CDR3: CASWNGRARDTEQFF. The DNA for the CDR3 is TGTGCCAGCTGGAACGGGAGGGCCCGAGATACTGAGCAGTTCTTC. The J gene is TRBJ2-1, the V gene TRBV6-6; TRBD2 agrees at 8 bases. The CDR3 extends over 15 amino acids. The ends lost 8 bases at V and 9 bases at J; junction bases unmatched: 15. The germline V gene has CDR1 MNHNY and CDR2 SVGAGI (reference sequence).

The chain recombines TRBV5-5 with TRBJ1-1; 7 bases align to TRBD1. Germline assignment: CDR1 SGHKS and CDR2 YYEKEE (reference sequence). The ends lost 4 bases at V and 7 bases at J; junction bases unmatched: 7. CDR3 length: 13 amino acids. The CDR3 is CASSQRWDSEAFF. In nucleotides, the CDR3 is TGTGCCAGCAGCCAGAGATGGGACAGTGAAGCTTTCTTT.

The V and J genes are TRBV10-3 and TRBJ2-5; D is unclear. This CDR3 has 13 residues. Looked up from germline, CDR1 is ENHRY and CDR2 is SYGVKD. V lost 8 bases to trimming and J lost 1 base, with 11 bases between them. CDR3 in DNA: TGTGCCATCGCCGCGGCCACCCAAGAGACCCAGTACTTC. It is translated as CAIAAATQETQYF.

The gene calls are TRBV10-1 and TRBJ2-3; 7 bases match TRBD2. Germline V gives CDR1 WNHNN, CDR2 SYGVQD (reference sequence). With 5 bases clipped from V and 6 bases from J, the junction kept 8 bases outside the gene matches. This CDR3 is 14 amino acids long. The CDR3 region is CASSQLAQRDTQYF. CDR3 nucleotides: TGCGCCAGCAGTCAACTAGCGCAGCGGGATACGCAGTATTTT.

This clone was counted a single time. The chain employs TRBV4-1 and TRBJ2-7, with 7 nucleotides matching TRBD1. The CDR3 covers 14 residues. V lost 0 bases to trimming and J lost 4 bases; unmatched junction nucleotides: 3. Germline CDR1 reads MGHRA; CDR2 reads YSYEKL. CDR3 loop: CASSQDRDRYEQYF. Written as DNA, the CDR3 is TGCGCCAGCAGCCAAGATCGGGACAGATACGAGCAGTACTTC.

The chain couples TRBV5-1 to TRBJ2-2, with 8 bases aligning to TRBD1. From germline, CDR1 is SGHRS and CDR2 YFSETQ. This CDR3 comprises 14 residues. Trimming took 7 bases from V and 7 from J; bases not matched to a gene: 9. CDR3 in amino acids: CASAQEQGVGELFF. DNA of the CDR3: TGCGCCAGCGCCCAAGAACAGGGGGTCGGGGAGCTGTTTTTT.

Here the CDR3 reads CASSGTGGSPLHF. CDR3 sequence (DNA): TGTGCCAGCAGCGGGACAGGGGGTTCACCCCTCCACTTT. The chain uses TRBV9 and TRBJ1-6; 10 nucleotides align to TRBD1. Germline assignment: CDR1 SGDLS and CDR2 YYNGEE. The CDR3 extends over 13 amino acids. The junction had 0 bases not matched to a gene; V was cut back by 3 bases and J by 9 bases.

V usage is TRBV2 and J usage is TRBJ2-7; D perhaps matches TRBD2 (6 bases). Germline V lookup: CDR1 SNHLY, CDR2 FYNNEI. This CDR3 has 12 residues. Trimming pared 7 bases from V and 2 bases from J, leaving 9 bases between. The CDR3 loop reads CASTTGAYEQYF. The CDR3 DNA is TGTGCCAGCACTACGGGAGCCTACGAGCAGTACTTC.

This CDR3 is CASEGLAGESYEQFF. The CDR3 DNA follows: TGTGCCAGCGAGGGACTAGCGGGAGAGAGTTATGAGCAGTTCTTC. The rearrangement joins TRBV7-2 to TRBJ2-1; 14 bases are shared with TRBD2. Germline values: CDR1 SGHTA, CDR2 FQGNSA. The CDR3 runs 15 residues. V lost 8 bases and J lost 8; bases outside the gene matches: 8.

The rearrangement links TRBV24-1 to TRBJ2-3; 10 positions match TRBD2. The V segment lost 4 bases and the J segment 1 base; nucleotides outside the gene matches: 4. Per the germline V gene, CDR1 is KGHDR and CDR2 is SFDVKD. The CDR3 extends over 16 amino acids. DNA for the CDR3: TGTGCCACCAGTGACCCTAGCGGGAGAGGCACAGATACGCAGTATTTT. This gives the protein CATSDPSGRGTDTQYF.

Comment on this clone: In the same sample, other DNA sequences code for this CDR3. DNA of the CDR3: TGTGCCAGCAGTTCGGGACAGGGTTACGAGCAGTACTTC. This encodes CASSSGQGYEQYF. The chain has TRBV28 and TRBJ2-7; TRBD1 aligns across 9 bases. This CDR3 region has 13 residues. Germline V CDR1 and CDR2: MDHEN, SYDVKM. V trimming: 4 bases; J trimming: 4 bases; junction bases outside the gene matches: 2.

The sample holds one count of this clone. J is TRBJ1-1 and V is TRBV7-9; 9 bases are shared with TRBD1. The CDR3 sequence is 14 residues long. Germline-derived CDR1 and CDR2 are SEHNR and FQNEAQ (reference sequence). V shed 7 bases and J 2 bases; nucleotides not matched to a gene: 5. CDR3 residues: CASTLTGGNTEAFF. CDR3 coding DNA: TGTGCCAGCACCTTGACAGGGGGAAACACTGAAGCTTTCTTT.

The chain uses TRBV6-5 and TRBJ1-5; possibly TRBD1 for D (5 bases). Germline CDR1 and CDR2: MNHEY and SVGAGI. The germline V and J ends were trimmed by 6 bases and 13 bases, with 19 bases remaining between them. The CDR3 extends over 13 amino acids. In DNA form, the CDR3 reads TGTGCCAGCAGCTCTAAAGGACATCTGCTACAGCATTTT. It codes for CASSSKGHLLQHF.

The V call is TRBV3-1 (or the pseudogene TRBV3-2), the J call TRBJ2-1; possible D gene TRBD2, 6 bases. CDR1 is LGHDT and CDR2 is YNNKEL in the germline V gene (reference sequence). The CDR3 is 16 residues long. The ends were cut back, 7 bases at V and 5 bases at J, with 21 bases in the middle. In nucleotides, the CDR3 is TGTGCCAGCACACAAACGGAGGGGACCCTTAACAATGAGCAGTTCTTC. It encodes CASTQTEGTLNNEQFF.

The chain has TRBV2 and TRBJ1-2; D gene ambiguous. Germline CDR1 and CDR2: SNHLY and FYNNEI. The CDR3 covers 15 residues. The V end lost 8 bases, the J end lost 4 bases, and 20 bases lay between the germline ends. CDR3 amino acids: CASPEENVTFYGYTF. CDR3 DNA sequence: TGTGCCAGCCCTGAGGAGAACGTAACCTTCTATGGCTACACCTTC.

A single count supports this clone. CDR3 DNA: TGCGCCAGCAGCTTGGCCAGTATGAACACTGAAGCTTTCTTT. Encoded protein: CASSLASMNTEAFF. V is TRBV5-1 and J is TRBJ1-1; the D is unclear. V lost 0 bases, J lost 0 bases, and 6 bases lay in between. CDR3 length: 14 amino acids. The germline CDR1 and CDR2 sequences are SGHRS and YFSETQ.

This clone was counted a single time. This chain links TRBV5-1 with TRBJ2-5, with unresolved D. CDR3 size: 15 residues. Germline V lookup: CDR1 SGHRS, CDR2 YFSETQ. The ends were cut back, 0 bases at V and 2 bases at J, with 11 bases in the middle. This chain's CDR3 is CASSLAGLPQETQYF. In DNA, the CDR3 is TGCGCCAGCAGCTTGGCAGGCCTACCACAAGAGACCCAGTACTTC.

J is TRBJ2-7 and V is TRBV14, with D perhaps matching TRBD1 (6 bases). The CDR3 is 15 residues long. CDR1 is SGHDN, CDR2 FVKESK, per germline. Trimming cost V 0 bases and J 3 bases, with 12 bases left between them. The chain's CDR3 is CASSQDLGRGYEQYF. CDR3 bases: TGTGCCAGCAGCCAAGATTTGGGCAGGGGCTACGAGCAGTACTTC. The entire variable domain, with the rest obtained from reference TRBV14 and TRBJ2-7, is as follows: EAGVTQFPSHSVIEKGQTVTLRCDPISGHDNLYWYRRVMGKEIKFLLHFVKESKQDESGMPNNRFLAERTGGTYSTLKVQPAELEDSGVYFCASSQDLGRGYEQYFGPGTRLTVT.

There are a few counts of this clone. The chain couples TRBV18 to TRBJ1-1; 8 positions agree with TRBD1. J was trimmed by 5 bases and V by 4 bases; bases with no gene match: 9. Looked up from germline, CDR1 is KGHSH and CDR2 is LQKENI. The length of the CDR3 is 15 residues. CDR3 in amino acids: CASSRKQGGRTEAFF. CDR3 nucleotides: TGTGCCAGCTCACGCAAACAGGGGGGAAGAACTGAAGCTTTCTTT.

In this sample, this clone turned up once. The chain couples TRBV10-1 to TRBJ2-2; a weak D match, TRBD1 (5 bases). The CDR3 runs 14 residues. Germline CDR1 and CDR2: WNHNN and SYGVQD (reference sequence). The V end was cut by 4 bases, the J end by 1 base, with 7 bases between. CDR3 amino acids: CASSGQMNTGELFF. For the CDR3, the DNA is TGCGCCAGCAGTGGACAGATGAACACCGGGGAGCTGTTTTTT.

The chain combines TRBV27 with TRBJ2-1; the match to TRBD2 covers 10 bases. The CDR3 loop spans 15 amino acids. The J segment lost 4 bases and the V segment lost 3 bases, leaving 3 bases of the junction unmatched. Germline V gene lookup returns CDR1 MNHEY and CDR2 SMNVEV (reference sequence). The CDR3 nucleotides read TGTGCCAGCAGTTTTCTAGCGGGAGATTACAATGAGCAGTTCTTC. This sequence encodes CASSFLAGDYNEQFF.

This chain links TRBV6-1 with TRBJ2-3, with TRBD2 matching 7 bases. This CDR3 comprises 15 residues. The V segment lost 3 bases and the J segment 5 bases; nucleotides outside the gene matches: 8. The germline V gene encodes CDR1 MNHNS and CDR2 SASEGT. CDR3 sequence reads: CASSEGGTPKDTQYF. In nucleotides, the CDR3 is TGTGCCAGCAGTGAGGGAGGGACTCCCAAAGATACGCAGTATTTT.

This chain connects TRBV2 to TRBJ1-1, with D perhaps TRBD1 (5 bases). V dropped 0 bases and J dropped 1 base, with 9 bases sitting between them. CDR3 length: 15 residues. The germline gives CDR1 SNHLY, CDR2 FYNNEI. The CDR3 protein is CASSEAGASNTEAFF. CDR3 bases: TGTGCCAGCAGTGAAGCTGGGGCTTCGAACACTGAAGCTTTCTTT.

The chain links TRBV5-4 to TRBJ2-5; a possible D gene is TRBD2 (5 bases). Germline CDR1 is SGHNT and CDR2 is YYREEE (reference sequence). V was clipped by 4 bases and J by 4 bases, with 14 bases between them. The CDR3 totals 14 residues. The CDR3 loop reads CASSPPRGGETQYF. The CDR3 DNA is TGTGCCAGCAGCCCCCCCAGAGGAGGAGAGACCCAGTACTTC.

The CDR3 is CATSQGAYEQYF. CDR3 nucleotides: TGTGCCACCAGCCAGGGGGCTTACGAGCAGTACTTC. The V call is TRBV2, the J call TRBJ2-7, with 8 bases lining up with TRBD1. V lost 10 bases and J lost 4; bases outside the gene matches: 6. This CDR3 comprises 12 residues. Germline V gene data show CDR1 as SNHLY and CDR2 as FYNNEI.

This chain uses TRBV27 with TRBJ1-2, with 7 nucleotides matching TRBD1. V lost 2 bases and J lost 3; bases outside the gene matches: 3. The V gene's germline CDR1 is MNHEY and CDR2 SMNVEV (reference sequence). The CDR3 loop spans 14 amino acids. CDR3 DNA sequence: TGTGCCAGCAGTTTAAGACAGGGATACTATGGCTACACCTTC. This translates into CASSLRQGYYGYTF.

As concerns this clone: The final CDR3 position lacks the conserved phenylalanine or tryptophan, pointing to a likely read error. The DNA is left out, because the CDR3 cannot be placed on it with certainty; the CDR3 is given as TCRdb lists it. The V and J genes are TRBV20-1 and TRBJ2-7; TRBD1, as called in the table, went unchecked against the DNA. The CDR3 is 11 residues long, ends included. The germline V gene has CDR1 DFQATT and CDR2 SNEGSKA (reference sequence). CDR3 in amino acids: CSAEDKGTPII.

The rearrangement uses TRBV6-5 and TRBJ2-3, with unresolved D. CDR3 length: 13 residues. V dropped 8 bases and J dropped 0 bases, with 9 bases sitting between them. Germline CDR1 and CDR2: MNHEY and SVGAGI. The CDR3 is CASLVQSTDTQYF. CDR3 DNA: TGTGCCAGCCTAGTACAAAGCACAGATACGCAGTATTTT.